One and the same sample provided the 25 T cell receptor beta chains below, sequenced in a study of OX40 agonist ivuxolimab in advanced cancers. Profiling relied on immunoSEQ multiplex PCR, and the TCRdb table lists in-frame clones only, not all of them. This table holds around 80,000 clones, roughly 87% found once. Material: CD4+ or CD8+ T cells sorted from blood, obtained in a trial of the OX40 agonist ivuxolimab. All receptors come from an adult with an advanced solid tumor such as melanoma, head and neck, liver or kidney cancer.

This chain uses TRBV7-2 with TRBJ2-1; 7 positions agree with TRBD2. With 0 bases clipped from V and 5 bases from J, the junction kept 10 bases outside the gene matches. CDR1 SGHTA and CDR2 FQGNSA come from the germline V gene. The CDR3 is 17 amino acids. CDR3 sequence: CASSLASGRRGNNEQFF. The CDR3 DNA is TGTGCCAGCAGCTTAGCCTCCGGGAGGCGGGGGAACAATGAGCAGTTCTTC.

The CDR3 loop reads CASSLGQGYEQYF. CDR3 bases: TGTGCCAGCTCACTCGGACAGGGCTACGAGCAGTACTTC. The chain is built from TRBV18 and TRBJ2-5; 8 bases map to TRBD1. Gene TRBJ2-7 matches the end of the DNA better, so the J call may be wrong. This CDR3 contains 13 residues. From germline, CDR1 is KGHSH and CDR2 LQKENI.

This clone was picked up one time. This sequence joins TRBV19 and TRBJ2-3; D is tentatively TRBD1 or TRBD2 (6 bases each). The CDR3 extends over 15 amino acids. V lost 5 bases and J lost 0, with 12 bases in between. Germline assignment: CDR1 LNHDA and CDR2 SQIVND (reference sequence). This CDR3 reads CASSSRGPSTDTQYF. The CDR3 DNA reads TGTGCCAGTAGTTCCCGGGGGCCTAGCACAGATACGCAGTATTTT.

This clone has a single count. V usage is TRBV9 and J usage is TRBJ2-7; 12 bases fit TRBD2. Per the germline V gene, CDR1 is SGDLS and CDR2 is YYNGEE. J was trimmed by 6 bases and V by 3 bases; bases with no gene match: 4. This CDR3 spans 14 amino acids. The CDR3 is CASSEGLAGGEQYF. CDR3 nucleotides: TGTGCCAGCAGCGAGGGACTAGCGGGCGGCGAGCAGTACTTC.

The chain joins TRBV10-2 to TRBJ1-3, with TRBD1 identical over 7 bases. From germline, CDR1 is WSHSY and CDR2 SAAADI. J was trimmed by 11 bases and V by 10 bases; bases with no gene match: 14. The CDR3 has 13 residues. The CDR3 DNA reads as TGCGCCACCCAGGGGACAGCCGAGAGGGCCATATATTTT. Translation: CATQGTAERAIYF.

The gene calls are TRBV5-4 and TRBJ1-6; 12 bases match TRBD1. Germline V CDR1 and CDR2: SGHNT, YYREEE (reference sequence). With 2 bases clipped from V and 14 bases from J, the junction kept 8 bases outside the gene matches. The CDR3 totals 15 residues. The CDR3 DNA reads TGTGCCAGCAGCTTACCCGGGACAGGGGGCAGAACCCTCCACTTT. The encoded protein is CASSLPGTGGRTLHF.

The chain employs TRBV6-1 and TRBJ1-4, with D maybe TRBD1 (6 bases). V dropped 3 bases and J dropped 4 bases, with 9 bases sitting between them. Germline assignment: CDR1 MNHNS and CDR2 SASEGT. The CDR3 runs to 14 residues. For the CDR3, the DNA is TGTGCCAGCAGTGAGACAGGATATAATGAAAAACTGTTTTTT. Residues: CASSETGYNEKLFF.

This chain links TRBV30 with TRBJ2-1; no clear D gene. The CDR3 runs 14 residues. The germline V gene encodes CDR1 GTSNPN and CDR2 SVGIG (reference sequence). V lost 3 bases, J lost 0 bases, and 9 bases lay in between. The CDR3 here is CAWSYSRSYNEQFF. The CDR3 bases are TGTGCCTGGAGCTATAGCCGCTCCTACAATGAGCAGTTCTTC.

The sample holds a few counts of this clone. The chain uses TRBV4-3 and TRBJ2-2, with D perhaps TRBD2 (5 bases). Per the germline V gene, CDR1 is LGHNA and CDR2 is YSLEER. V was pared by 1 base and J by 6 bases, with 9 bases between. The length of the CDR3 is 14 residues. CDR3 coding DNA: TGCGCCAGCAGCCAAGGTAGCGTGGCCGGGGAGCTGTTTTTT. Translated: CASSQGSVAGELFF.

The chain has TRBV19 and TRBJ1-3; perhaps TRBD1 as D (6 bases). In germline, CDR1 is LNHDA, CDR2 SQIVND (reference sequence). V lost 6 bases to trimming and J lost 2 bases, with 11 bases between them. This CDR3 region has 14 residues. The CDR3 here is CASRTGGAGNTIYF. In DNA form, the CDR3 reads TGTGCCAGTAGGACGGGGGGCGCTGGAAACACCATATATTTT.

CDR3 loop: CASNRDRGPNEQYF. The CDR3 region has the DNA TGTGCCAGTAACCGGGACAGGGGTCCCAACGAGCAGTACTTC. J is TRBJ2-7 and V is TRBV18, with TRBD1 identical over 10 bases. Germline V gives CDR1 KGHSH, CDR2 LQKENI. V was pared by 9 bases and J by 5 bases, with 10 bases of the junction left unmatched. The CDR3 is made up of 14 amino acids. Complete variable domain (other parts from reference TRBV18 and TRBJ2-7): NAGVMQNPRHLVRRRGQEARLRCSPMKGHSHVYWYRQLPEEGLKFMVYLQKENIIDESGMPKERFSAEFPKEGPSILRIQQVVRGDSAAYFCASNRDRGPNEQYFGPGTRLTVT.

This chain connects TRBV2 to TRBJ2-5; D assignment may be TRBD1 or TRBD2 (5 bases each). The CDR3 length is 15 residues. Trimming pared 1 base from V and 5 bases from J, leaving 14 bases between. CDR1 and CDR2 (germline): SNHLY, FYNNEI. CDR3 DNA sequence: TGTGCCAGCAGTGAAGTAAGAGGGGTCGGGGAGACCCAGTACTTC. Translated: CASSEVRGVGETQYF.

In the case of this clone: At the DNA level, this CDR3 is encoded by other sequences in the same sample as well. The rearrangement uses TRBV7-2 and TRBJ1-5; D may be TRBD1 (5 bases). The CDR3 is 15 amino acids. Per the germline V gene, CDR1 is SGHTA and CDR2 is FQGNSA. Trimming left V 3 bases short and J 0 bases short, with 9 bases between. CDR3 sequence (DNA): TGTGCCAGCAGCTTGGGGGGGAATAGCAATCAGCCCCAGCATTTT. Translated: CASSLGGNSNQPQHF. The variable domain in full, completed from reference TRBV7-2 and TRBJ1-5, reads GAGVSQSPSNKVTEKGKDVELRCDPISGHTALYWYRQSLGQGLEFLIYFQGNSAPDKSGLPSDRFSAERTGGSVSTLTIQRTQQEDSAVYLCASSLGGNSNQPQHFGDGTRLSIL.

The CDR3 DNA reads as TGTGCCAGCACTAACTCAGTTTATGCCGGGACAGGGGGCATAAATGGCTACACCTTC. This translates into CASTNSVYAGTGGINGYTF. The chain recombines TRBV6-4 with TRBJ1-2, with TRBD1 identical over 12 bases. J was trimmed by 6 bases and V by 7 bases; bases with no gene match: 21. The V gene's germline CDR1 is MRHNA and CDR2 SNTAGT. The CDR3 is made up of 19 amino acids.

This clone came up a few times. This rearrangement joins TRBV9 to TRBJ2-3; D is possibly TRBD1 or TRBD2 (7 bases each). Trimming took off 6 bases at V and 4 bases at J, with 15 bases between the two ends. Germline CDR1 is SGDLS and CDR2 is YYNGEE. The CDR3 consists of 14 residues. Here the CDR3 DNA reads TGTGCCAGCAACCTGGGGAGGGGGCCAGATACGCAGTATTTT. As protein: CASNLGRGPDTQYF.

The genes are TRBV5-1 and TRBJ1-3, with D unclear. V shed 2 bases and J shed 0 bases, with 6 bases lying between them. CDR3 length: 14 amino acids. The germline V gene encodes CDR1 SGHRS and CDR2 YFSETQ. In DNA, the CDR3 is TGCGCCAGCAGCTTCGCTAGCTCTGGAAACACCATATATTTT. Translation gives CASSFASSGNTIYF.

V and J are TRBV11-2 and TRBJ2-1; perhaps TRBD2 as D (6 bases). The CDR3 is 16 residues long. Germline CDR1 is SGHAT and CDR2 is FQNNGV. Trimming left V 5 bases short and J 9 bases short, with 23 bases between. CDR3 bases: TGTGCCAGCAGCCCCCTCCGGGGGAAACGCTCCTTTGAGCAGTTCTTC. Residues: CASSPLRGKRSFEQFF.

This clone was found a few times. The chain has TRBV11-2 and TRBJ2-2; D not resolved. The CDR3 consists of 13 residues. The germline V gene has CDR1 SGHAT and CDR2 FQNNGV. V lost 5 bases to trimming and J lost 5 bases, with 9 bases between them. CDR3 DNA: TGTGCCAGCAGCGTCCATAGGACCGGGGAGCTGTTTTTT. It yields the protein CASSVHRTGELFF.

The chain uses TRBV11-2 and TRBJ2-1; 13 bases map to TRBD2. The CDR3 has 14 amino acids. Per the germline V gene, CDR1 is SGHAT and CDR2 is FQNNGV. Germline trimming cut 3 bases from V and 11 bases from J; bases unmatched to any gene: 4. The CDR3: CASSFTSGGVKQFF. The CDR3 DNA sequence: TGTGCCAGCAGCTTCACTAGCGGGGGGGTTAAGCAGTTCTTC.

In DNA, the CDR3 is TGTGCCAGCAGCTTAGCCTCCGGACGTAGCAATCAGCCCCAGCATTTT. Encoded protein: CASSLASGRSNQPQHF. The genes are TRBV7-9 and TRBJ1-5, with D unclear. Trimming cost V 0 bases and J 0 bases, with 9 bases left between them. This CDR3 is 16 amino acids long. The germline V gene encodes CDR1 SEHNR and CDR2 FQNEAQ (reference sequence).

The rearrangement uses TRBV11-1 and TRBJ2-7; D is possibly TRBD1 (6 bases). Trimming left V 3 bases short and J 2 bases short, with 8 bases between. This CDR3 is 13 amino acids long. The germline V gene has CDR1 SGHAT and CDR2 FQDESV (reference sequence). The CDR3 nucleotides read TGTGCCAGCAGCTTGGACAGAACCTACGAGCAGTACTTC. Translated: CASSLDRTYEQYF.

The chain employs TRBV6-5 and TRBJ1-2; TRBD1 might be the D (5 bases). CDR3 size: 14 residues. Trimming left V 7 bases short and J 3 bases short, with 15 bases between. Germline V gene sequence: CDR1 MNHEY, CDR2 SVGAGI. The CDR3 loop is CASIASGGDYGYTF. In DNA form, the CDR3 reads TGTGCCAGCATCGCGTCTGGAGGGGACTATGGCTACACCTTC.

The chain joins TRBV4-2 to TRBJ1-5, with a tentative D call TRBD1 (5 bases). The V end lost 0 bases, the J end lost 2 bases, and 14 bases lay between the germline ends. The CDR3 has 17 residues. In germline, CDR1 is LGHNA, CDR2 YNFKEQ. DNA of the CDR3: TGTGCCAGCAGCCAAGATCGAGGAGGGGACGGCAATCAGCCCCAGCATTTT. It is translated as CASSQDRGGDGNQPQHF.

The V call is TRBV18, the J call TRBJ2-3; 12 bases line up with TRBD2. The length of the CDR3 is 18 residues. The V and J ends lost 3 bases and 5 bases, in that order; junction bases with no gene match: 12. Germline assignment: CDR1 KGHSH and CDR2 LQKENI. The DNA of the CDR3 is TGTGCCAGCTCACCCTCCTTTACGACTAGCGGGAGAGGAGATACGCAGTATTTT. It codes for CASSPSFTTSGRGDTQYF. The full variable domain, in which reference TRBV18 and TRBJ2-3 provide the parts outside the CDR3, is NAGVMQNPRHLVRRRGQEARLRCSPMKGHSHVYWYRQLPEEGLKFMVYLQKENIIDESGMPKERFSAEFPKEGPSILRIQQVVRGDSAAYFCASSPSFTTSGRGDTQYFGPGTRLTVL.

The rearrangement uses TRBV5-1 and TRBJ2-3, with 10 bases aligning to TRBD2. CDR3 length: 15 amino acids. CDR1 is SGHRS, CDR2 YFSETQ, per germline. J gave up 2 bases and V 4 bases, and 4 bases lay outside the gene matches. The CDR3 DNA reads TGCGCCAGCAGCCATAGCGGGGGGTCCACAGATACGCAGTATTTT. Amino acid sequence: CASSHSGGSTDTQYF.